The 31 T cell receptor beta chains below all came from one sample that was sequenced in a study of response to subunit inactivated influenza vaccine. TCRdb fed the RT-PCR reads into MiXCR, producing one record per CDR3 protein. The profile shows about 570,000 distinct CDR3 sequences, 10% to 12% of them singletons. These data also formed part of another study, on T cells expressing NK-cell markers. This second study notes: What made the TCR beta cDNA was 5'RACE template switching with UMIs.

This specimen was PBMCs from blood, taken on the day of vaccination. The receptor set was obtained from a man aged 50 to 59 who received an inactivated influenza vaccine.

V usage is TRBV20-1 and J usage is TRBJ2-3, with 8 bases lining up with TRBD1. Germline V gives CDR1 DFQATT, CDR2 SNEGSKA (reference sequence). J gave up 3 bases and V 4 bases, and 6 bases lay outside the gene matches. The CDR3 has 14 residues. The CDR3 nucleotides read TGCAGTGCTACCAGGGGGCCTGGTACAGATACGCAGTATTTT. Translated, it gives CSATRGPGTDTQYF.

This clonotype has ten or more counts. The genes are TRBV7-9 and TRBJ1-2; D may be TRBD1 (6 bases). CDR3 size: 15 residues. The V gene's germline CDR1 is SEHNR and CDR2 FQNEAQ (reference sequence). V was pared by 1 base and J by 0 bases, with 9 bases between. The CDR3 region is CASSLEGVPNYGYTF. Written as DNA, the CDR3 is TGTGCCAGCAGCTTAGAGGGGGTCCCTAACTATGGCTACACCTTC.

There are a few counts of this clonotype. The V gene is TRBV12-3 or TRBV12-4, the J gene TRBJ2-7; TRBD2 agrees at 9 bases. J was trimmed by 6 bases and V by 5 bases; bases with no gene match: 8. The CDR3 runs 14 residues. The CDR3 nucleotides are TGTGCCAGCAGTCGACTAGCGGAAGCCCCCGAGCAGTACTTC. Its protein product is CASSRLAEAPEQYF.

This clonotype was found a few times. CDR3 residues: CASSLGRELYNEQFF. The CDR3 DNA reads TGTGCCAGCAGCTTAGGCAGGGAGCTCTACAATGAGCAGTTCTTC. The chain uses TRBV7-2 and TRBJ2-1; D assignment may be TRBD1 or TRBD2 (5 bases each). Germline V gene lookup returns CDR1 SGHTA and CDR2 FQGNSA. The CDR3 runs 15 residues. V lost 1 base and J 3 bases, leaving 10 bases between the germline ends.

The CDR3, as DNA: TGTGCCACCAGTGATGAGACCGGTAGCTACACCTTC. Protein sequence: CATSDETGSYTF. The chain carries TRBV24-1 and TRBJ1-2; D is uncertain. The length of the CDR3 is 12 residues. The V and J ends lost 3 bases and 9 bases respectively, with 10 bases between them. Germline V lookup: CDR1 KGHDR, CDR2 SFDVKD.

This clonotype was picked up a small number of times. The chain employs TRBV4-3 and TRBJ2-2; D might be TRBD2 (5 bases). V dropped 4 bases and J dropped 2 bases, with 17 bases sitting between them. The CDR3 is made up of 17 amino acids. Per germline, CDR1 LGHNA and CDR2 YSLEER. The CDR3 DNA is TGCGCCAGCAGCCTCCGAAACGGGGTCGGTAACACCGGGGAGCTGTTTTTT. Residues: CASSLRNGVGNTGELFF.

This clonotype occurred once. The chain joins TRBV29-1 to TRBJ2-7; 8 bases are a match to TRBD1. Germline loops: CDR1 SQVTM, CDR2 ANQGSEA. The CDR3 consists of 13 residues. J gave up 3 bases and V 6 bases, and 7 bases lay outside the gene matches. For the CDR3, the DNA is TGCAGCGTCGGACAGGGAAGGGGCTACGAGCAGTACTTC. Its protein is CSVGQGRGYEQYF.

A few counts support this clonotype. This chain connects TRBV7-8 to TRBJ2-7; 9 nucleotides align to TRBD1. This CDR3 is 15 amino acids long. Germline V gene data show CDR1 as SGHVS and CDR2 as FQNEAQ. Trimming at V came to 6 bases and at J to 4 bases, leaving 10 bases not matched to a gene. The CDR3 loop reads CASSRTRQGGYEQYF. In nucleotides, the CDR3 is TGTGCCAGCAGTCGTACCAGACAGGGGGGATACGAGCAGTACTTC. Full variable domain (remainder filled in from reference TRBV7-8 and TRBJ2-7): GAGVSQSPRYKVAKRGQDVALRCDPISGHVSLFWYQQALGQGPEFLTYFQNEAQLDKSGLPSDRFFAERPEGSVSTLKIQRTQQEDSAVYLCASSRTRQGGYEQYFGPGTRLTVT.

This clonotype was seen more than once but under ten times. The chain recombines TRBV6-2 or TRBV6-3 with TRBJ2-7; a weak D match, TRBD2 (5 bases). The V gene lost 6 bases and the J gene lost 3 bases, with 15 bases spanning the gap. Germline-derived CDR1 and CDR2 are MNHEY and SVGEGT. There are 14 residues in the CDR3. CDR3 sequence reads: CASSLPSRDYEQYF. The CDR3 bases are TGTGCCAGCAGCCTACCGAGCCGGGACTACGAGCAGTACTTC.

This clonotype came up a few times. This chain's CDR3 is CSARTGIAKNIQYF. The CDR3 bases are TGCAGTGCTAGGACAGGAATAGCCAAAAACATTCAGTACTTC. The rearrangement uses TRBV20-1 and TRBJ2-4, with a tentative D call TRBD1 (6 bases). Trimming took 3 bases from V and 0 from J, leaving 9 bases between them. The germline CDR1 and CDR2 sequences are DFQATT and SNEGSKA (reference sequence). This CDR3 is 14 amino acids long.

This chain connects TRBV4-3 to TRBJ2-2; no reliable D call. V shed 0 bases and J shed 0 bases, with 8 bases lying between them. The CDR3 is 16 amino acids. Germline CDR1 and CDR2: LGHNA and YSLEER. CDR3 protein: CASSQDPKTNTGELFF. CDR3 coding DNA: TGCGCCAGCAGCCAAGATCCGAAAACGAACACCGGGGAGCTGTTTTTT.

This clonotype was detected only a few times. This chain joins TRBV4-2 and TRBJ2-3; D perhaps matches TRBD2 (6 bases). Trimming left V 6 bases short and J 2 bases short, with 18 bases between. The CDR3 runs to 16 residues. CDR1 is LGHNA, CDR2 YNFKEQ, per germline. The CDR3 coding sequence is TGTGCCAGCAGTCGAGGGACGGGAGCAGTCACAGATACGCAGTATTTT. It codes for CASSRGTGAVTDTQYF.

This clonotype showed up just a few times. J is TRBJ1-1 and V is TRBV6-5; TRBD1 matches at 11 bases. Germline V gives CDR1 MNHEY, CDR2 SVGAGI. This CDR3 comprises 14 residues. After removal of 2 bases from V and 11 bases from J, the junction contained 7 bases not matched to a gene. CDR3 DNA: TGTGCCAGCAGTTACACCGGGACAGGGGGTCTTGCTTTCTTT. It translates to CASSYTGTGGLAFF.

Here the CDR3 reads CASSFGGQGAEETQYF. CDR3 coding DNA: TGCGCCAGCAGCTTCGGGGGCCAGGGTGCCGAAGAGACCCAGTACTTC. This chain joins TRBV5-1 and TRBJ2-5; the D gene could be TRBD1 or TRBD2 (6 bases each). Germline lookup yields CDR1 SGHRS and CDR2 YFSETQ. This CDR3 is built from 16 residues. V was pared by 2 bases and J by 3 bases, with 17 bases between. The complete variable domain, with remaining parts taken from reference TRBV5-1 and TRBJ2-5, reads KAGVTQTPRYLIKTRGQQVTLSCSPISGHRSVSWYQQTPGQGLQFLFEYFSETQRNKGNFPGRFSGRQFSNSRSEMNVSTLELGDSALYLCASSFGGQGAEETQYFGPGTRLLVL.

This clonotype showed up just a few times. The chain recombines TRBV7-8 with TRBJ2-1; possible D gene TRBD1, 5 bases. Trimming removed 0 bases from V and 0 bases from J, with 12 bases in between. The length of the CDR3 is 17 residues. Germline V gene sequence: CDR1 SGHVS, CDR2 FQNEAQ. CDR3: CASSLASAGPSYNEQFF. The CDR3 DNA reads TGTGCCAGCAGCTTAGCATCGGCAGGGCCCTCCTACAATGAGCAGTTCTTC.

This clonotype was seen a few times. V usage is TRBV27 and J usage is TRBJ1-2; D gene ambiguous. With 8 bases removed from V and 2 bases from J, the gap between germline ends came to 12 bases. This CDR3 comprises 13 residues. CDR1 is MNHEY, CDR2 SMNVEV, per germline (reference sequence). CDR3 loop: CASGRFGNYGYTF. The CDR3 nucleotides are TGTGCCAGCGGGAGGTTTGGGAACTATGGCTACACCTTC.

The gene calls are TRBV12-3 or TRBV12-4 and TRBJ2-7; tentative D call: TRBD2 (5 bases). The CDR3 spans 14 residues. V dropped 0 bases and J dropped 7 bases, with 13 bases sitting between them. The CDR3 spells CASSLALPTGEQYF. The DNA of the CDR3 is TGTGCCAGCAGTTTAGCGCTGCCCACGGGGGAGCAGTACTTC.

The chain uses TRBV20-1 and TRBJ2-7, with 7 bases aligning to TRBD2. The germline V gene encodes CDR1 DFQATT and CDR2 SNEGSKA (reference sequence). After removal of 1 base from V and 6 bases from J, the junction contained 12 bases not matched to a gene. CDR3 size: 15 residues. DNA of the CDR3: TGCAGTGCTAGAGGGACTAGTAGAGGTTCCGGCGAGCAGTACTTC. Protein: CSARGTSRGSGEQYF.

The chain employs TRBV18 and TRBJ2-2, with TRBD2 matching 7 bases. The V segment lost 0 bases and the J segment 5 bases; nucleotides outside the gene matches: 6. From germline, CDR1 is KGHSH and CDR2 LQKENI. The CDR3 has 16 residues. This CDR3 is CASSPPTGGITGELFF. The CDR3 nucleotides read TGTGCCAGCTCACCACCGACGGGAGGAATTACCGGGGAGCTGTTTTTT.

The table lists this clonotype with many counts. CDR3 DNA sequence: TGTGCCAGCAGTCCGACAGGGGTGCTGGGCGAGCAGTACTTC. This codes for CASSPTGVLGEQYF. The chain links TRBV12-3 or TRBV12-4 to TRBJ2-7; TRBD1 matches at 8 bases. CDR3 length: 14 residues. V lost 5 bases to trimming and J lost 6 bases; unmatched junction nucleotides: 9.

The chain has TRBV9 and TRBJ2-7; 7 positions agree with TRBD1. Trimming removed 5 bases from V and 5 bases from J; junction bases left unmatched: 10. Germline V gene lookup returns CDR1 SGDLS and CDR2 YYNGEE. The CDR3 length is 14 residues. The CDR3 DNA reads as TGTGCCAGCAGTCTTTTGGACAGGCCCAACGAGCAGTACTTC. It translates to CASSLLDRPNEQYF.

In its sample, this clonotype was seen many times. A junction boundary mismatches the germline segment, possibly from a read error. The chain carries TRBV5-1 and TRBJ1-4; TRBD1 matches at 7 bases. Per the germline V gene, CDR1 is SGHRS and CDR2 is YFSETQ. This CDR3 region has 14 residues. The CDR3 bases are TGTGCCAGCAGCCCCGGGACAGCTAATGAAAAACTGTTTTTT. It yields the protein CASSPGTANEKLFF.

This chain joins TRBV3-1 and TRBJ2-3; maybe TRBD2 (5 bases). The V and J ends lost 1 base and 4 bases respectively, with 12 bases between them. The CDR3 totals 15 residues. Per the germline V gene, CDR1 is LGHDT and CDR2 is YNNKEL (reference sequence). Here the CDR3 DNA reads TGTGCCAGCAGCCAAGGCACTCTAGCCTCAGATACGCAGTATTTT. Translation gives CASSQGTLASDTQYF.

This chain joins TRBV20-1 and TRBJ2-1; possibly TRBD2 for D (5 bases). This CDR3 contains 14 residues. Germline loops: CDR1 DFQATT, CDR2 SNEGSKA (reference sequence). V lost 4 bases to trimming and J lost 0 bases, with 10 bases between them. The CDR3 coding sequence is TGCAGTGCTAAGGAGGCCCTCTCCTACAATGAGCAGTTCTTC. Its translation: CSAKEALSYNEQFF.

This clonotype was detected a few times. The V gene is TRBV28, the J gene TRBJ2-3; perhaps TRBD2 as D (5 bases). Germline-derived CDR1 and CDR2 are MDHEN and SYDVKM. This CDR3 comprises 16 residues. With 6 bases removed from V and 4 bases from J, the gap between germline ends came to 20 bases. The CDR3 DNA is TGTGCCAGCAGCCCCTCGGGGATTGGTAGGTCAGATACGCAGTATTTT. Translation: CASSPSGIGRSDTQYF.

In this sample, this clonotype turned up many times. V and J are TRBV29-1 and TRBJ2-7; D may be TRBD1 (6 bases). Germline V gives CDR1 SQVTM, CDR2 ANQGSEA. The CDR3 covers 15 residues. V was trimmed by 4 bases and J by 4 bases, leaving 20 bases between them. CDR3 sequence (DNA): TGCAGCGTTGCTTCCGGGACACGAGGGAATTACGAGCAGTACTTC. It translates to CSVASGTRGNYEQYF.

This clonotype showed up just a few times. CDR3 bases: TGCGCCAGCAGCATCTATAGCGGGAGGGCCGGGAATGAGCAGTTCTTC. Translated, it gives CASSIYSGRAGNEQFF. This chain connects TRBV5-1 to TRBJ2-1; 11 positions agree with TRBD2. Germline-derived CDR1 and CDR2 are SGHRS and YFSETQ. This CDR3 comprises 16 residues. The J segment lost 7 bases and the V segment lost 4 bases, leaving 10 bases of the junction unmatched.

This clonotype has more than one count but fewer than ten. V and J are TRBV12-3 or TRBV12-4 and TRBJ1-2; D unresolved. V was cut by 5 bases and J by 1 base, with 17 bases left in between. The CDR3 spans 16 residues. The DNA of the CDR3 is TGTGCCAGCAGTCCACGGATCCCTGCCCTTAACTATGGCTACACCTTC. Its translation: CASSPRIPALNYGYTF.

This clonotype was observed a handful of times. The CDR3 DNA follows: TGCAGTGCTGGAGGGCGAGGAAATGAAAAACTGTTTTTT. It specifies CSAGGRGNEKLFF. The chain recombines TRBV20-1 with TRBJ1-4; D not resolved. The V end was cut by 5 bases, the J end by 5 bases, with 12 bases between. The CDR3 extends over 13 amino acids. Germline CDR1 and CDR2: DFQATT and SNEGSKA (reference sequence).

V and J are TRBV5-1 and TRBJ2-5; D possibly corresponds to TRBD2 (6 bases). The CDR3 length is 14 residues. The V gene lost 0 bases and the J gene lost 3 bases, with 9 bases spanning the gap. CDR1 SGHRS and CDR2 YFSETQ come from the germline V gene. The CDR3 reads CASSLGSSEETQYF. CDR3 sequence (DNA): TGCGCCAGCAGCTTGGGTTCTAGCGAAGAGACCCAGTACTTC.

This clonotype was recorded many times. The chain joins TRBV6-2 or TRBV6-3 to TRBJ1-2; D remains ambiguous. The CDR3 length is 21 residues. V was shortened by 4 bases and J by 6 bases, with 36 bases between the two germline ends. CDR1 and CDR2 (germline): MNHEY, SVGEGT. CDR3 nucleotides: TGTGCCAGCAGTTCTCTCAGAAGGTCGGGTTTATTGCTAACACAGACGAATGGCTACACCTTC. Its protein is CASSSLRRSGLLLTQTNGYTF.